The 28 T cell receptor beta chains below all came from one sample that was sequenced in a study of T cell repertoires in cytomegalovirus infection. TCRdb reanalysed the reads using MiXCR and keeps one entry per CDR3 protein. The table includes 200,000 to 300,000 distinct CDR3 sequences, 12% to 15% detected once. Source material: PBMCs. The receptors were sampled from a human donor in good health (CMV status not recorded). Some clones in this sample may be carry-over from other donors' samples.

This rearrangement joins TRBV5-8 to TRBJ1-1, with D unclear. The CDR3 loop spans 16 amino acids. V gave up 0 bases and J gave up 6 bases, with 18 bases separating them. The germline gives CDR1 SGHTS, CDR2 YDEGEE. CDR3 sequence: CASSLGNLFGYSEAFF. CDR3 nucleotide sequence: TGTGCCAGCAGCTTGGGAAACCTCTTTGGTTACTCTGAAGCTTTCTTT.

The table lists this clonotype with many counts. The J gene is TRBJ2-1, the V gene TRBV4-2; maybe TRBD2 (6 bases). The ends were cut back, 1 base at V and 8 bases at J, with 12 bases in the middle. The CDR3 sequence is 14 residues long. Per germline, CDR1 LGHNA and CDR2 YNFKEQ. The CDR3 is CASSQGTPSDEQFF. The CDR3 coding sequence is TGTGCCAGCAGCCAAGGGACCCCTAGCGATGAGCAGTTCTTC.

This chain joins TRBV20-1 and TRBJ2-3, with D perhaps matching TRBD1 or TRBD2 (5 bases each). The CDR3 covers 12 residues. Germline V gene lookup returns CDR1 DFQATT and CDR2 SNEGSKA (reference sequence). Trimming left V 0 bases short and J 8 bases short, with 9 bases between. CDR3 nucleotide sequence: TGCAGTGCTAGAGATGGGACGGCTACGCAGTATTTT. Translation gives CSARDGTATQYF.

In this sample, this clonotype turned up many times. The J gene is TRBJ2-2, the V gene TRBV7-2; D is tentatively TRBD1 or TRBD2 (5 bases each). There are 16 residues in the CDR3. Between the trimmed V and J ends, which lost 5 bases and 1 base, there was a span of 14 bases. CDR1 and CDR2 (germline): SGHTA, FQGNSA. CDR3 residues: CASSRGGSLNTGELFF. As DNA, the CDR3 is TGTGCCAGCAGCCGGGGCGGTTCCTTGAACACCGGGGAGCTGTTTTTT.

This clonotype was observed a few times. J is TRBJ2-5 and V is TRBV20-1; tentatively, D is TRBD2 (5 bases). V was trimmed by 2 bases and J by 7 bases, leaving 26 bases between them. The CDR3 spans 17 residues. Germline-derived CDR1 and CDR2 are DFQATT and SNEGSKA (reference sequence). CDR3 loop: CSARKMGEGVLVGTQYF. The CDR3 nucleotides are TGCAGTGCTAGAAAGATGGGAGAGGGTGTCCTTGTCGGGACCCAGTACTTC.

This clonotype has a count of ten or more. This sequence joins TRBV7-2 and TRBJ2-7; no reliable D call. The ends were cut back, 3 bases at V and 2 bases at J, with 11 bases in the middle. CDR1 SGHTA and CDR2 FQGNSA come from the germline V gene. This CDR3 is built from 14 residues. Here the CDR3 reads CASSLRSGAYEQYF. In DNA form, the CDR3 reads TGTGCCAGCAGCTTGCGGTCAGGCGCCTACGAGCAGTACTTC.

This sequence joins TRBV7-2 and TRBJ1-3; D unresolved. Trimming took off 5 bases at V and 5 bases at J, with 13 bases between the two ends. This CDR3 region has 14 residues. Germline V lookup: CDR1 SGHTA, CDR2 FQGNSA. The CDR3 DNA reads as TGTACCAGCAGCGCCACGTCACTTAGAAACACCATATATTTT. This gives the protein CTSSATSLRNTIYF.

This clonotype was observed a few times. The chain joins TRBV20-1 to TRBJ2-1; TRBD2 agrees at 9 bases. Germline V lookup: CDR1 DFQATT, CDR2 SNEGSKA (reference sequence). The CDR3 runs 16 residues. V shed 3 bases, J shed 7 bases, and the junction held 13 bases outside the gene matches. CDR3 sequence: CSASASGKRGLNEQFF. Here the CDR3 DNA reads TGCAGTGCTAGCGCTAGCGGGAAGAGGGGTCTTAATGAGCAGTTCTTC.

The chain combines TRBV6-2 or TRBV6-3 with TRBJ2-7; 7 bases fit TRBD1. The length of the CDR3 is 15 residues. Germline V gene data show CDR1 as MNHEY and CDR2 as SVGEGT. Unmatched junction bases numbered 9, after V lost 7 bases and J lost 0 bases. The CDR3 protein is CASTEHRDSSYEQYF. CDR3 DNA sequence: TGTGCCAGCACCGAACACCGGGACAGCTCCTACGAGCAGTACTTC.

This clonotype was recorded a few times. V and J are TRBV19 and TRBJ2-1; D tentatively reads TRBD1 or TRBD2 (5 bases each). Trimming left V 8 bases short and J 4 bases short, with 15 bases between. CDR3 size: 14 residues. Germline-derived CDR1 and CDR2 are LNHDA and SQIVND (reference sequence). For the CDR3, the DNA is TGTGCCAGTGCAGGGACGGGAATTTACAATGAGCAGTTCTTC. Amino acids: CASAGTGIYNEQFF.

The genes are TRBV6-1 and TRBJ2-6, with D maybe TRBD2 (5 bases). Germline values: CDR1 MNHNS, CDR2 SASEGT. V was cut by 6 bases and J by 0 bases, with 15 bases left in between. There are 17 residues in the CDR3. The chain's CDR3 is CASSHGGLSSGANVLTF. The CDR3 DNA reads as TGTGCCAGCAGCCACGGAGGACTTAGCTCTGGGGCCAACGTCCTGACTTTC.

Many counts were recorded for this clonotype. V gene TRBV7-9 combines with J gene TRBJ1-6, with D perhaps matching TRBD1 (6 bases). CDR1 SEHNR and CDR2 FQNEAQ come from the germline V gene (reference sequence). Trimming took 4 bases from V and 12 from J, leaving 16 bases between them. The CDR3 contains 14 residues. The CDR3 nucleotides are TGTGCCAGCAGCTCACAGGGAGTCGTGGAACCCCTCCACTTT. It is translated as CASSSQGVVEPLHF.

The V call is TRBV29-1, the J call TRBJ2-5, with 8 bases lining up with TRBD2. After removal of 0 bases from V and 5 bases from J, the junction contained 8 bases not matched to a gene. The germline V gene encodes CDR1 SQVTM and CDR2 ANQGSEA. The CDR3 covers 15 residues. This CDR3 reads CSVEDASGRGETQYF. CDR3 DNA sequence: TGCAGCGTTGAAGATGCGAGCGGGAGAGGGGAGACCCAGTACTTC.

This clonotype was seen many times. The chain joins TRBV6-2 or TRBV6-3 to TRBJ2-3, with D perhaps matching TRBD1 or TRBD2 (6 bases each). The CDR3 has 15 amino acids. V lost 4 bases to trimming and J lost 5 bases, with 16 bases between them. Germline values: CDR1 MNHEY, CDR2 SVGEGT. CDR3 sequence reads: CASSFRGDEVDTQYF. In DNA form, the CDR3 reads TGTGCCAGCAGTTTTAGGGGGGACGAAGTAGATACGCAGTATTTT.

This clonotype was seen at least ten times. V usage is TRBV7-9 and J usage is TRBJ1-1; D unresolved. The V and J ends lost 6 bases and 8 bases respectively, with 7 bases between them. Germline values: CDR1 SEHNR, CDR2 FQNEAQ (reference sequence). This CDR3 spans 10 amino acids. The CDR3 nucleotides are TGTGCCAGCAGTCAGGAGGAAGCTTTCTTT. Amino acid sequence: CASSQEEAFF.

The chain carries TRBV4-3 and TRBJ2-1, with a possible D match to TRBD1 (5 bases). V lost 1 base, J lost 8 bases, and 18 bases lay in between. Germline CDR1 LGHNA, CDR2 YSLEER. This CDR3 is built from 16 residues. The CDR3 DNA reads TGCGCCAGCAGCCAAGCCGCCCCAATCATGGGGCATGAGCAGTTCTTC. It encodes CASSQAAPIMGHEQFF.

This clonotype was seen a handful of times. V gene TRBV12-3 or TRBV12-4 combines with J gene TRBJ2-2; TRBD2 might be the D (5 bases). This CDR3 comprises 13 residues. The V and J ends lost 3 bases and 5 bases respectively, with 7 bases between them. The CDR3 loop reads CASSFEGTGELFF. Here the CDR3 DNA reads TGTGCCAGCAGTTTTGAGGGAACCGGGGAGCTGTTTTTT.

At least ten counts were recorded for this clonotype. The CDR3 protein is CASSPDRTSGEKLFF. Written as DNA, the CDR3 is TGTGCCAGCAGTCCCGACAGAACCAGCGGTGAAAAACTGTTTTTT. The chain uses TRBV6-2 or TRBV6-3 and TRBJ1-4, with D possibly being TRBD1 (5 bases). Trimming removed 5 bases from V and 7 bases from J, with 17 bases in between. Germline V gene data show CDR1 as MNHEY and CDR2 as SVGEGT. CDR3 size: 15 residues.

The V call is TRBV29-1, the J call TRBJ2-2; D is ambiguous. The germline V gene encodes CDR1 SQVTM and CDR2 ANQGSEA. The CDR3 runs to 13 residues. CDR3 region: CSFLQTNTGELFF. CDR3 nucleotide sequence: TGCAGTTTTTTACAGACGAACACCGGGGAGCTGTTTTTT.

Many counts were recorded for this clonotype. The rearrangement uses TRBV28 and TRBJ1-5; D unclear. The CDR3 spans 16 residues. From germline, CDR1 is MDHEN and CDR2 SYDVKM. Trimming took off 10 bases at V and 1 base at J, with 20 bases between the two ends. DNA of the CDR3: TGTGCCATCAAGAGCCCCTTCATGGGGAGCAATCAGCCCCAGCATTTT. It specifies CAIKSPFMGSNQPQHF.

This clonotype was counted only a few times. The chain joins TRBV7-3 to TRBJ2-7; no definite D call. This CDR3 comprises 13 residues. Trimming removed 1 base at V and 2 bases at J, with 6 bases between. The germline CDR1 and CDR2 sequences are SGHTA and FQGTGA. The CDR3 spells CASSLRPTYEQYF. CDR3 nucleotides: TGTGCCAGCAGCTTAAGGCCGACCTACGAGCAGTACTTC. Combining the CDR3 with reference TRBV7-3 and TRBJ2-7 gives the whole variable domain GAGVSQTPSNKVTEKGKYVELRCDPISGHTALYWYRQSLGQGPEFLIYFQGTGAADDSGLPNDRFFAVRPEGSVSTLKIQRTERGDSAVYLCASSLRPTYEQYFGPGTRLTVT.

This clonotype came up many times. The chain is built from TRBV4-2 and TRBJ1-5; 7 positions agree with TRBD1. V lost 2 bases, J lost 7 bases, and 20 bases stayed unmatched. The CDR3 consists of 19 residues. CDR1 and CDR2 from the germline V gene are LGHNA and YNFKEQ. The CDR3 loop is CASSQFLLKTGATGQPQHF. CDR3 DNA: TGTGCCAGCAGCCAATTTCTTCTCAAAACAGGGGCCACCGGACAGCCCCAGCATTTT.

This clonotype appeared a few times. The rearrangement uses TRBV7-6 and TRBJ1-4, with D uncertain. Germline CDR1 reads SGHVS; CDR2 reads FNYEAQ. Trimming shortened V by 7 bases and J by 4 bases, and 13 bases separated the two germline ends. This CDR3 comprises 14 residues. In DNA, the CDR3 is TGTGCCAGCAACAGAGGAGGGTTTAATGAAAAACTGTTTTTT. This translates into CASNRGGFNEKLFF.

In this sample, this clonotype turned up a few times. The gene calls are TRBV12-3 or TRBV12-4 and TRBJ1-1, with D uncertain. The ends were cut back, 5 bases at V and 1 base at J, with 8 bases in the middle. This CDR3 is built from 13 residues. CDR3 in DNA: TGTGCCAGCAGTATACGGGCGAACACTGAAGCTTTCTTT. Protein product: CASSIRANTEAFF.

At least ten counts were recorded for this clonotype. CDR3 coding DNA: TGTGCCAGCAGCTTAGCGGGACAGGGACAGTTCTTC. It specifies CASSLAGQGQFF. The chain carries TRBV7-9 and TRBJ2-1, with 9 bases that match TRBD1. The CDR3 runs 12 residues. The germline V gene has CDR1 SEHNR and CDR2 FQNEAQ (reference sequence). V lost 0 bases, J lost 13 bases, and 1 base stayed unmatched.

This clonotype was recorded many times. This chain uses TRBV11-2 with TRBJ1-1; tentatively, D is TRBD1 (6 bases). The germline V gene encodes CDR1 SGHAT and CDR2 FQNNGV. The CDR3 is 15 amino acids. Trimming took 5 bases from V and 4 from J, leaving 17 bases between them. CDR3 residues: CASSTTRGGGTEAFF. Here the CDR3 DNA reads TGTGCCAGCAGCACAACCCGGGGAGGGGGCACTGAAGCTTTCTTT.

The gene calls are TRBV12-3 or TRBV12-4 and TRBJ2-1; D unclear. Trimming stripped 7 bases from V and 0 bases from J, with 7 bases between. The CDR3 totals 13 residues. CDR3 protein: CASTQSSYNEQFF. CDR3 nucleotide sequence: TGTGCCAGCACCCAAAGCTCCTACAATGAGCAGTTCTTC.

The V call is TRBV28, the J call TRBJ1-2; D unclear. Trimming stripped 2 bases from V and 5 bases from J, with 15 bases between. The CDR3 extends over 15 amino acids. Germline V gene sequence: CDR1 MDHEN, CDR2 SYDVKM. The CDR3 DNA sequence: TGTGCCAGCAGTTTAAGAGACGTAGACCTATATGGCTACACCTTC. Protein sequence: CASSLRDVDLYGYTF.